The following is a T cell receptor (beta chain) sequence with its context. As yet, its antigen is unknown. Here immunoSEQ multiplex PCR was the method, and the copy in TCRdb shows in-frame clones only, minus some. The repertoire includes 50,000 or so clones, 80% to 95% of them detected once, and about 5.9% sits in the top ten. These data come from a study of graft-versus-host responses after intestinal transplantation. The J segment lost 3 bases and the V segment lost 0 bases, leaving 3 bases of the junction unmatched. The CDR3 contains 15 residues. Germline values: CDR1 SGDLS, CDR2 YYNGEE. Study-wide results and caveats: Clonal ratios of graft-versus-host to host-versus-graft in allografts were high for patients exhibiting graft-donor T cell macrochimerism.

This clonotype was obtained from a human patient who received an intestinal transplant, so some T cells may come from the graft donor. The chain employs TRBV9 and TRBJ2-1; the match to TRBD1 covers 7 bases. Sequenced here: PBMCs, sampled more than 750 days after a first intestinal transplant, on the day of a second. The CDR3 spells CASSVGGQVYNEQFF. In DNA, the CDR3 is TGTGCCAGCAGCGTAGGCGGACAGGTCTACAATGAGCAGTTCTTC. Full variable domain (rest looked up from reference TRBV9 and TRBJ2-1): DSGVTQTPKHLITATGQRVTLRCSPRSGDLSVYWYQQSLDQGLQFLIQYYNGEERAKGNILERFSAQQFPDLHSELNLSSLELGDSALYFCASSVGGQVYNEQFFGPGTRLTVL.